This record covers a single TCR beta chain. As yet, its antigen is unknown. The data are from a study of CD8+CD57+ T cells in acquired aplastic anemia. Study context: Approximately 9.9 million reads, on average, were obtained for CD4+ cells from healthy donors. Findings and limits, study-wide: Significant differences in CD8+ Simpson's diversity were not observed between patients and controls.

Profiling of TCR beta VDJ combinations and CDR3 sequences used genomic DNA as template. TCRdb reprocessed the reads with MiXCR, giving one entry per CDR3 protein. The sample lists 400,000 to 450,000 distinct CDR3 sequences, about two thirds occurring once. The CDR3 has 15 residues. The V segment lost 5 bases and the J segment 12 bases; nucleotides outside the gene matches: 14. CDR1 SGHTA and CDR2 FQGNSA come from the germline V gene. This receptor was taken from a human donor in good health, serving as a control. Input material: sorted CD4+, CD8+, or CD8+CD57+ T cells (not recorded which) from PBMCs. The chain has TRBV7-2 and TRBJ1-2, with 11 nucleotides matching TRBD1. The CDR3 nucleotides are TGTGCCAGCAGCCAAGATGGGACAGGGGGTGACGAAAACACCTTC. Protein product: CASSQDGTGGDENTF.